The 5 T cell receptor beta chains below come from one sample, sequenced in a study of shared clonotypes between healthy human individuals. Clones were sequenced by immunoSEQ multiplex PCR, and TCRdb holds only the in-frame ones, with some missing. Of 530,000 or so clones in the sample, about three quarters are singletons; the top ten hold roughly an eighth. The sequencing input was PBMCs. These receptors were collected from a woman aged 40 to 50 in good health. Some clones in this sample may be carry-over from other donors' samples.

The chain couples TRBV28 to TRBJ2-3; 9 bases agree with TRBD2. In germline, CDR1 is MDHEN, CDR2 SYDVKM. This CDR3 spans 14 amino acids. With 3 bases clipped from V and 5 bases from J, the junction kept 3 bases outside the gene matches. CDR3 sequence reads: CASSLGLAGDTQYF. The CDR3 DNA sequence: TGTGCCAGCAGTTTGGGACTAGCCGGAGATACGCAGTATTTT.

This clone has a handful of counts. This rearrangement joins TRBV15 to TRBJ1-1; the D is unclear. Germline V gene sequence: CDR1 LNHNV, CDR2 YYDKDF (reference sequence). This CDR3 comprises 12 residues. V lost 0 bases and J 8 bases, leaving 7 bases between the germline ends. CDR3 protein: CATSRDIREAFF. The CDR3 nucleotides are TGTGCCACCAGCAGAGATATCCGGGAAGCTTTCTTT. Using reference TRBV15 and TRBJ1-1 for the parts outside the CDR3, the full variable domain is DAMVIQNPRYQVTQFGKPVTLSCSQTLNHNVMYWYQQKSSQAPKLLFHYYDKDFNNEADTPDNFQSRRPNTSFCFLDIRSPGLGDTAMYLCATSRDIREAFFGQGTRLTVV.

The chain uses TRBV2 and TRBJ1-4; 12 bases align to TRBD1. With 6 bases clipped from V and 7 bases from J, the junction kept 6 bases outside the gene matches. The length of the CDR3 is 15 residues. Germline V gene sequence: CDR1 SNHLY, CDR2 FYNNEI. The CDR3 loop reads CASRGTGGGVEKLFF. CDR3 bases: TGTGCCAGCAGGGGGACAGGGGGCGGTGTTGAAAAACTGTTTTTT. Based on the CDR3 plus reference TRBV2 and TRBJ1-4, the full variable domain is EPEVTQTPSHQVTQMGQEVILRCVPISNHLYFYWYRQILGQKVEFLVSFYNNEISEKSEIFDDQFSVERPDGSNFTLKIRSTKLEDSAMYFCASRGTGGGVEKLFFGSGTQLSVL.

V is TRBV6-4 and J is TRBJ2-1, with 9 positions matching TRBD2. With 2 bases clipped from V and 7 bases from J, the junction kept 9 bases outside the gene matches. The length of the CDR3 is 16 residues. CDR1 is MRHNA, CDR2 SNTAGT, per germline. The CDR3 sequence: CASSDGGGRAINEQFF. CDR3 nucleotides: TGTGCCAGCAGTGACGGGGGCGGGAGGGCCATTAATGAGCAGTTCTTC.

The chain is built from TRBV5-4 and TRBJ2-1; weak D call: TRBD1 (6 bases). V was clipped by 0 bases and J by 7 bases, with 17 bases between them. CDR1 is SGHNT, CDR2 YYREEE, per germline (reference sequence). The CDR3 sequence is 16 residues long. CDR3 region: CASSLEVGRGSNEQFF. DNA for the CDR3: TGTGCCAGCAGCTTGGAAGTGGGTAGGGGGAGTAATGAGCAGTTCTTC.